Shown below are 9 T cell receptor beta chains from a single sample sequenced in a study of shared clonotypes between healthy human individuals. TCRdb's table, derived via immunoSEQ multiplex PCR, lists solely in-frame clones and lacks some. The data show nearly 600,000 clones, 95% to 96% seen once. CD45RO-negative, CCR7-selected cells formed the naive CD8 fraction, which excluded terminally differentiated effector memory CD45RA+ cells. Input material: naive CD8+ T cells sorted from blood. The receptors originated from a young woman in good health.

The rearrangement links TRBV5-1 to TRBJ2-6; 7 bases map to TRBD1. CDR3 size: 16 residues. The trim removed 2 bases at V and 4 bases at J, leaving 6 bases unmatched. CDR1 SGHRS and CDR2 YFSETQ come from the germline V gene. CDR3 amino acids: CASSFDRATGANVLTF. CDR3 nucleotides: TGCGCCAGCAGCTTCGACAGGGCCACCGGGGCCAACGTCCTGACTTTC.

The rearrangement joins TRBV19 to TRBJ1-5, with 8 bases aligning to TRBD1. The CDR3 is made up of 14 amino acids. Germline V gene data show CDR1 as LNHDA and CDR2 as SQIVND (reference sequence). Trimming removed 7 bases from V and 6 bases from J; junction bases left unmatched: 8. The CDR3: CASTLDRVGQPQHF. CDR3 bases: TGTGCCAGTACCCTGGACAGGGTTGGTCAGCCCCAGCATTTT. Based on the CDR3 plus reference TRBV19 and TRBJ1-5, the full variable domain is DGGITQSPKYLFRKEGQNVTLSCEQNLNHDAMYWYRQDPGQGLRLIYYSQIVNDFQKGDIAEGYSVSREKKESFPLTVTSAQKNPTAFYLCASTLDRVGQPQHFGDGTRLSIL.

This chain joins TRBV14 and TRBJ1-4, with a possible D match to TRBD1 (5 bases). Trimming removed 0 bases from V and 8 bases from J, with 22 bases in between. The length of the CDR3 is 18 residues. Germline-derived CDR1 and CDR2 are SGHDN and FVKESK. The CDR3 region is CASSQDSSATAMEEKLFF. CDR3 in DNA: TGTGCCAGCAGCCAAGATTCGTCTGCGACAGCCATGGAAGAAAAACTGTTTTTT.

The chain couples TRBV4-1 to TRBJ2-7, with a possible D match to TRBD2 (6 bases). The CDR3 is 15 residues long. The V and J ends lost 3 bases and 3 bases respectively, with 15 bases between them. CDR1 is MGHRA and CDR2 is YSYEKL in the germline V gene. CDR3 in amino acids: CASSQRSSGIYEQYF. As DNA, the CDR3 is TGCGCCAGCAGCCAGAGAAGTAGCGGAATCTACGAGCAGTACTTC.

CDR3 loop: CASTPSRKDAYEQYF. The CDR3 DNA sequence: TGTGCCAGCACCCCTTCCCGGAAAGACGCGTACGAGCAGTACTTC. The rearrangement joins TRBV28 to TRBJ2-7; D unresolved. The CDR3 runs 15 residues. The V end was cut by 7 bases, the J end by 4 bases, with 20 bases between. Germline loops: CDR1 MDHEN, CDR2 SYDVKM.

The rearrangement links TRBV9 to TRBJ2-2; D is undetermined. Germline CDR1 reads SGDLS; CDR2 reads YYNGEE. V shed 3 bases and J shed 8 bases, with 14 bases lying between them. The CDR3 runs to 14 residues. The CDR3 sequence is CASSAGVLGGELFF. The CDR3 DNA is TGTGCCAGCAGCGCGGGTGTTCTGGGTGGGGAGCTGTTTTTT.

This clone was observed a single time. The V and J genes are TRBV19 and TRBJ1-1; 7 positions match TRBD1. V shed 7 bases and J 7 bases; nucleotides not matched to a gene: 15. The CDR3 length is 15 residues. Germline CDR1 reads LNHDA; CDR2 reads SQIVND (reference sequence). CDR3 residues: CASTHPPTGQLEAFF. DNA of the CDR3: TGTGCCAGTACTCATCCCCCCACGGGACAGCTTGAAGCTTTCTTT.

The rearrangement uses TRBV13 and TRBJ1-2, with no clear D. With 5 bases removed from V and 4 bases from J, the gap between germline ends came to 11 bases. CDR3 length: 13 amino acids. The germline CDR1 and CDR2 sequences are PRHDT and FYEKMQ (reference sequence). For the CDR3, the DNA is TGTGCCAGCAGCCGGGGATCCAGCTATGGCTACACCTTC. As protein: CASSRGSSYGYTF.

This rearrangement joins TRBV5-6 to TRBJ2-7; no clear D gene. This CDR3 has 13 amino acids. Germline CDR1 reads SGHDT; CDR2 reads YYEEEE. The V and J ends lost 4 bases and 2 bases respectively, with 10 bases between them. The CDR3 nucleotides are TGTGCCAGCAGCGCGACGCCGCCCTACGAGCAGTACTTC. It yields the protein CASSATPPYEQYF.